The following is a T cell receptor beta chain sequence with its context. V lost 7 bases and J lost 3; bases outside the gene matches: 6. The CDR3 is 16 residues long. CDR1 LNHDA and CDR2 SQIVND come from the germline V gene (reference sequence). This specimen comes from a study of STAT5B mutations in CD4+ large granular lymphocyte leukemia. TCRdb's table, derived via immunoSEQ multiplex PCR, lists solely in-frame clones and lacks some. The data show approximately 40,000 clones, roughly 79% seen once. The chain employs TRBV19 and TRBJ2-2; TRBD2 aligns across 12 bases. This clonotype was sampled from a human donor in good health. Source material: CD4+ T cells from blood buffy coats. CDR3 in amino acids: CASKTSGRPDTGELFF. Written as DNA, the CDR3 is TGTGCCAGTAAAACTAGCGGGAGGCCAGACACCGGGGAGCTGTTTTTT.